This T cell receptor (beta chain) is from a study of vaccination and CD4 T cells after COVID-19. Study overall: Stimuli were overlapping spike peptide pools of SARS-CoV-2 and three common cold coronaviruses (HCoV-NL63, HCoV-OC43, HCoV-229E). A CEFX pool, an HIV-1 Nef pool, or no peptide went to control cultures.

The treatment is: roughly 11-day PBMC culture with coronavirus spike peptide pools or control peptides (ViraFEST assay). Trimming pared 6 bases from V and 7 bases from J, leaving 21 bases between. In germline, CDR1 is MNHNS, CDR2 SASEGT. The CDR3 is 15 residues long. A remark on this clonotype: Its antigen remains unknown.

The Oncomine TCR Beta short-read assay generated sequence data from the DNA of cultured CD4+ T cells. TCRdb itself ran the PCR reads through MiXCR, one entry per CDR3 protein. Among tens of thousands of distinct CDR3 sequences listed, 45% to 65% were seen once. Input material: CD4+ T cells from blood, cultured in vitro. J is TRBJ2-5 and V is TRBV6-1; tentatively, D is TRBD1 or TRBD2 (5 bases each). This clonotype was obtained from a human donor who had recovered from COVID-19. The CDR3 loop reads CASRTGTALEGTQYF. The CDR3 nucleotides are TGTGCCAGCAGAACCGGGACCGCGCTAGAGGGGACCCAGTACTTC.